The clone carrying this T cell receptor (beta chain) was seen many times. Antigen unknown. Stated time point: pre-sensitization, week 0. As to treatment: therapeutic diphenylcyclopropenone sensitization with weekly scalp DPC. Alopecia patients, 18 to 70 years old and DPC-suitable, served as donors. Using its own MiXCR run on the RACE reads, TCRdb lists one record per CDR3 protein. The sample gives about 110,000 distinct CDR3 sequences, 12% of which show up once; roughly 1.6% is in the top ten. V lost 8 bases and J 5 bases, leaving 8 bases between the germline ends. Germline CDR1 is MDHEN and CDR2 is SYDVKM. This CDR3 has 11 amino acids. The data were taken from a study of human T cells and chemical hapten exposure. As for the study in general: Enrolled patients were predominantly female and had alopecia areata, totalis or universalis. The study, taken as a whole, reports: No alteration of TCRs above 1 in 1000 frequency was seen with DPC sensitization. More PT1 expanded TCRs went with higher patch test scores.

This TCR was sampled from a woman in her forties or fifties with alopecia areata. Some clones in this sample may be carry-over from other donors' samples. This specimen was whole blood, taken in connection with sensitization to the hapten diphenylcyclopropenone (DPC). The chain is built from TRBV28 and TRBJ2-3, with unresolved D. The CDR3 reads CASSRRDTQYF. The CDR3 nucleotides are TGTGCCAGCTCCCGAAGAGATACGCAGTATTTT. The full variable domain, completed using reference TRBV28 and TRBJ2-3, is DVKVTQSSRYLVKRTGEKVFLECVQDMDHENMFWYRQDPGLGLRLIYFSYDVKMKEKGDIPEGYSVSREKKERFSLILESASTNQTSMYLCASSRRDTQYFGPGTRLTVL.